This record concerns one TCR beta chain sequence. Its specific antigen is unknown. No base-level quality is on record; no much larger clone is a single base apart. The data originate from a study of T cell responses to AZD1222 COVID-19 vaccine (dated by TCRdb to the early 2020s). About the full investigation: AZD1222 recipients whose second dose came at about 4 weeks and those whose second dose came at about 12 weeks were combined into one group, since spike-specific TCR depth and breadth did not differ between the two schedules. TCR sequencing was performed for roughly 250 trial participants, of whom about 200 were given two doses of AZD1222 and roughly 25 were given two doses of MenACWY control vaccine. Trial participants were enrolled into age subgroups of 18-55, 56-69 and 70-plus years, which contained about 160, 30 and 59 TCR-sequenced participants, respectively.

Sequences MNHNY (CDR1) and SVGAGI (CDR2) are obtained from the germline V gene (reference sequence). The trim is 4 bases for V and 10 bases for J, with a gap of 14 bases between the germline ends. The CDR3 covers 14 residues, taking in both the cysteine and the phenylalanine. Of the read, only the CDR3 DNA is kept; its 42 bases are in frame from base 1. The CDR3 regions of human TCRbeta chains were subjected to immunosequencing. In the authors' own workflow: TCRs in the repertoires were matched against a reference library of SARS-CoV-2-specific TCRs that had been generated with the MIRA antigen-specificity platform. Breadth was defined as the fraction of unique TCRs that were SARS-CoV-2-associated, and depth was defined as the fraction of total T cells that were SARS-CoV-2-associated. Using the MIRA data, every spike-specific TCR was mapped to the spike region that the TCR reacted to and assigned to either a CD4 or a CD8 class. Log10-transformed breadth and depth values were compared by one-way ANOVA with Sidak's multiple comparisons tests. TCRdb obtained this table from immuneACCESS and retained in-frame rearrangements with V and J assigned. These tables miss some clones; where compared with another copy, unresolved V genes account for less than half of the shortfall, and the remainder is unexplained. The V and J calls and clone size come from that table; D and trimming were worked out from the DNA. The sample table records 150,000 or so clones; 90% to 95% of these occur just once. The ten largest clones add up to about 2.5% of the sample.

Findings and caveats that apply to the study as a whole: CD4 TCRs associated with the vaccine covered the entire spike protein, and the dominant responses were in regions 160-218 and 743-854. Participants were mostly white British, with more females than males. The authors suggested clonal diversity may have been underestimated. A significant rise in spike-specific TCR breadth and depth was observed after two AZD1222 doses relative to day 0 and relative to MenACWY recipients. In the small 56-69-year group, the increase in depth fell short of significance, most likely because of low power. No day 14 peak-response samples were available, so repertoires were characterized only after the peak T cell response. Epitopes outside the regions mutated in the B.1.351 and B.1.1.7 variants were reportedly recognized by nearly half of the unique spike-specific TCRs. Conclusions about previously exposed vaccinees are limited, since just 5 to 7 AZD1222 recipients were seropositive for SARS-CoV-2 at baseline.

Sample time point, as interpreted from the label and publication: baseline before first vaccination. Samples from vaccinated people were obtained from the UK trials COV001 and COV002, which included a single-blind randomized controlled phase 2/3 trial of AZD1222 (ChAdOx1 nCoV-19) in healthy adults. For TCRbeta chain sequencing, PBMC samples from trial participants were taken at day 0 and at day 28 after the second dose. The input for sequencing was peripheral blood, taken on day 0 of AZD1222 vaccination. This TCR derives from an adult in good health. Here the chain combines TRBV6-6 and TRBJ1-6, with TRBD1 perhaps the D gene, on 5 matching bases. The DNA sequence is as follows: TGTGCCAGCAGTTTCACGGGGGAGGCGTCACCCCTCCACTTT. This translates into CASSFTGEASPLHF.